This paragraph reports one T cell receptor (beta chain). The sample belongs to a study of T cells expressing NK-cell markers. TCRdb reprocessed the 5' RACE reads and stores each CDR3 protein as one record, lacking DNA. This repertoire includes a few hundred thousand distinct CDR3 sequences. Germline V gene data show CDR1 as KGHSH and CDR2 as LQKENI. This CDR3 has 14 residues. Sample: blood T cells: a sorted CD56 or NKG2C T cell subset, CD4+ or CD8+ T cells, or bulk PBMC T cells (not recorded which). This TCR was recovered from a man aged 18-70 years in good health. V gene TRBV18 combines with J gene TRBJ1-5. CDR3 region: CASSPVQQRQPQHF.